The rows below give T cell receptor beta chains drawn from one sample of a study of somatic mutations in cytotoxic T cells in rheumatoid arthritis. Data came from immunoSEQ multiplex PCR; TCRdb stores just in-frame clones and leaves some out. The sample records about 14,000 clones, about three quarters being singletons. The sequencing input was CD8+ T cells sorted from blood. These receptors all come from an adult with rheumatoid arthritis. Both conserved end residues are part of each CDR3. The order of the fields is J gene, V gene, D gene, CDR3 protein. D genes are given only for firm matches.

TRBJ1-1 | TRBV7-9 | TRBD1 | CASSFLGDREKNTEAFF
TRBJ1-1 | TRBV5-1 | - | CASSLEVNTEAFF
TRBJ2-2 | TRBV5-1 | TRBD1 | CASKDQGAPGELFF
TRBJ1-5 | TRBV27 | - | CASSLINTNQPQHF
TRBJ2-2 | TRBV27 | - | CASRPGTLPGELFF
TRBJ2-3 | TRBV7-9 | - | CASSLEAVLTDTQYF
TRBJ1-5 | TRBV6-5 | - | CASSYSPGSQPQHF
TRBJ1-6 | TRBV4-1 | - | CASSPTITGRSYNSPLHF
TRBJ1-5 | TRBV4-1 | - | CASSQDPGQPQHF
TRBJ2-2 | TRBV7-9 | TRBD1 | CASSPDRGRTGELFF
TRBJ2-2 | TRBV4-1 | - | CASSQGVRTGELFF
TRBJ2-7 | TRBV15 | TRBD1 | CATSRDRTGRYEQYF
TRBJ2-2 | TRBV5-4 | - | CASSLGGGPVGELFF
TRBJ2-2 | TRBV13 | TRBD1 | CASSSRDRVWGTGELFF
TRBJ2-3 | TRBV6-6 | TRBD2 | CASSGTSSTDTQYF
TRBJ1-2 | TRBV7-9 | TRBD1 | CASSFGTGGYTF
TRBJ2-5 | TRBV10-2 | - | CASSEGEETQYF
TRBJ1-1 | TRBV27 | - | CASSLSPENTEAFF
TRBJ2-7 | TRBV11-2 | - | CASSREGGLGYEQYF
TRBJ2-3 | TRBV7-9 | - | CASSLVTGASTDTQYF
TRBJ1-6 | TRBV9 | - | CASSVEGESSPLHF
TRBJ1-4 | TRBV7-9 | - | CASSSTQQTNEKLFF
TRBJ2-5 | TRBV7-2 | - | CASSLDSTRETQYF
TRBJ2-7 | TRBV6-1 | TRBD2 | CASSSRGAYEQYF
TRBJ2-2 | TRBV6-1 | - | CASSQGAGELFF
TRBJ1-5 | TRBV4-1 | TRBD1 | CASSRTGGNQPQHF
TRBJ1-4 | TRBV5-4 | - | CASSTWDGVDNEKLFF
TRBJ2-1 | TRBV2 | TRBD2 | CASSPGLAGHNEQFF
TRBJ2-1 | TRBV4-1 | - | CASSQGVGDLSNEQFF